This T cell receptor beta chain emerged from a study of T cell responses to AZD1222 COVID-19 vaccine. Study-wide findings and caveats: Reports indicate that nearly half of spike-specific TCRs are directed at unmutated variant regions. Vaccine-related CD4 TCRs covered spike, predominating at 160-218 and 743-854. Clonal diversity was possibly underestimated; the donors were predominantly white British and more often female. Baseline serostatus was positive in only a handful of AZD1222 recipients.

Sequencing used immunoSEQ multiplex PCR; TCRdb keeps in-frame clones, though not all of them. The repertoire holds roughly 270,000 clones, with roughly 93% as singletons. This clone showed up just a few times. The antigen is undetermined. The length of the CDR3 is 19 residues. V gave up 2 bases and J gave up 5 bases; unmatched junction bases: 12. Germline V gives CDR1 SGHRS, CDR2 YFSETQ. The chain couples TRBV5-1 to TRBJ2-1, with 14 bases lining up with TRBD2. This sequence was found in an adult who received the AZD1222 COVID-19 vaccine. Here the sequenced sample was peripheral blood, taken 28 days after the second AZD1222 dose. The CDR3: CASSLPKPGLAGVDNEQFF. CDR3 DNA sequence: TGCGCCAGCAGCTTACCAAAGCCGGGACTAGCGGGAGTAGACAATGAGCAGTTCTTC.